These 9 T cell receptor beta chains originate from one sample sequenced in a study of cytotoxic CD8 clonotypes in ibrutinib-treated CLL. Sequencing used immunoSEQ multiplex PCR; TCRdb keeps in-frame clones, though not all of them. The sample lists 140,000 to 150,000 clones; more than 75% were seen once. The sample was PBMCs, taken after 24 months of ibrutinib treatment. The receptors come from a human donor with chronic lymphocytic leukemia.

V usage is TRBV28 and J usage is TRBJ1-4, with unresolved D. Germline-derived CDR1 and CDR2 are MDHEN and SYDVKM. The germline V and J ends were trimmed by 3 bases and 4 bases, with 3 bases remaining between them. The CDR3 spans 12 residues. In DNA, the CDR3 is TGTGCCAGCAGTTTTGGTAATGAAAAACTGTTTTTT. As protein: CASSFGNEKLFF.

This clone has just one count. The chain carries TRBV18 and TRBJ2-1, with 11 positions matching TRBD1. The germline V gene has CDR1 KGHSH and CDR2 LQKENI. J gave up 8 bases and V 6 bases, and 6 bases lay outside the gene matches. The CDR3 spans 14 residues. This CDR3 reads CASSSRDRGDEQFF. The CDR3 bases are TGTGCCAGCTCTTCCCGGGACAGGGGGGATGAGCAGTTCTTC.

The V and J genes are TRBV29-1 and TRBJ2-1; D remains unclear. Germline CDR1 is SQVTM and CDR2 is ANQGSEA. The V end was cut by 4 bases, the J end by 7 bases, with 14 bases between. The CDR3 extends over 13 amino acids. DNA for the CDR3: TGCAGCGTTGTCAGGACCACCCTGAATGAGCAGTTCTTC. Translation: CSVVRTTLNEQFF.

The genes are TRBV7-2 and TRBJ2-7; 8 nucleotides agree with TRBD2. V was clipped by 7 bases and J by 2 bases; unmatched bases: 7. The CDR3 is 14 amino acids. CDR1 is SGHTA, CDR2 FQGNSA, per germline. Written as DNA, the CDR3 is TGTGCCAGCACCGCCTCGGGGGGGCCCTACGAGCAGTACTTC. This gives the protein CASTASGGPYEQYF.

This chain joins TRBV9 and TRBJ1-3; 9 bases fit TRBD1. Per the germline V gene, CDR1 is SGDLS and CDR2 is YYNGEE. V dropped 5 bases and J dropped 4; count of bases not matched to a gene: 4. This CDR3 comprises 14 residues. CDR3 amino acids: CASSWTGAGNTIYF. Here the CDR3 DNA reads TGTGCCAGCAGTTGGACAGGGGCGGGAAACACCATATATTTT.

This clone was seen only a few times. CDR3 region: CASSPQVGGEKLFF. The DNA for the CDR3 is TGTGCCAGCAGCCCCCAGGTCGGGGGGGAAAAACTGTTTTTT. The chain uses TRBV9 and TRBJ1-4; possibly TRBD1 for D (5 bases). V dropped 4 bases and J dropped 8 bases, with 15 bases sitting between them. CDR3 length: 14 residues. Per germline, CDR1 SGDLS and CDR2 YYNGEE.

This chain connects TRBV11-2 to TRBJ1-2; 10 bases agree with TRBD1. Per the germline V gene, CDR1 is SGHAT and CDR2 is FQNNGV. CDR3 size: 15 residues. After removal of 3 bases from V and 3 bases from J, the junction contained 4 bases not matched to a gene. CDR3 sequence reads: CASSFETGGHYGYTF. The CDR3 region has the DNA TGTGCCAGCAGCTTCGAGACAGGGGGCCACTATGGCTACACCTTC.

The chain links TRBV10-2 to TRBJ2-3; a possible D gene is TRBD2 (8 bases). The CDR3 is 17 amino acids. V gave up 10 bases and J gave up 2 bases, with 25 bases separating them. Germline V lookup: CDR1 WSHSY, CDR2 SAAADI. The CDR3: CAIRGGSGEGSTDTQYF. DNA of the CDR3: TGCGCCATCAGGGGGGGTAGCGGGGAGGGCTCCACAGATACGCAGTATTTT.

The V gene is TRBV19, the J gene TRBJ2-1; 10 positions agree with TRBD2. Germline CDR1 LNHDA, CDR2 SQIVND (reference sequence). The CDR3 runs to 16 residues. V dropped 5 bases and J dropped 2; count of bases not matched to a gene: 6. The CDR3 spells CASSEHSGRTYNEQFF. The CDR3 region has the DNA TGTGCCAGTAGTGAACATAGCGGGAGGACCTACAATGAGCAGTTCTTC.